This T cell receptor beta chain was sequenced in a study of blood T cell repertoires in COVID-19. Across the study: Some COVID-19 samples were acute and others convalescent; all came from the United States, Italy and Spain. In each case, the material was cDNA or gDNA derived from T cells, B-cell-depleted T cells, or PBMCs.

Authors' processing steps: Amplification with reference gene primers provided the estimates of nucleated cell counts. Using immunoSEQ multiplex PCR, the repertoire was profiled, and TCRdb retains in-frame clones only, with some absent. The D gene and trimming were derived from the DNA, and the V and J assignments and clone size from that table. This sample yields about 400,000 clones, of which 80% to 90% are seen a single time; more than 1.4% belongs to the top ten. The CDR3 spans 15 residues. V lost 1 base, J lost 14 bases, and 15 bases stayed unmatched. Germline V gene lookup returns CDR1 LGHDT and CDR2 YNNKEL (reference sequence).

Sequencing was performed on peripheral blood. The sequence was obtained from a woman aged 30 to 39 with active or convalescent COVID-19. The chain carries TRBV3-1 (or the pseudogene TRBV3-2) and TRBJ2-3, with 7 bases fitting TRBD2. CDR3 DNA: TGTGCCAGCAGCCAAGGGGCATCGGGCGGGAGCCCCCCGTATTTT. Encoded protein: CASSQGASGGSPPYF.